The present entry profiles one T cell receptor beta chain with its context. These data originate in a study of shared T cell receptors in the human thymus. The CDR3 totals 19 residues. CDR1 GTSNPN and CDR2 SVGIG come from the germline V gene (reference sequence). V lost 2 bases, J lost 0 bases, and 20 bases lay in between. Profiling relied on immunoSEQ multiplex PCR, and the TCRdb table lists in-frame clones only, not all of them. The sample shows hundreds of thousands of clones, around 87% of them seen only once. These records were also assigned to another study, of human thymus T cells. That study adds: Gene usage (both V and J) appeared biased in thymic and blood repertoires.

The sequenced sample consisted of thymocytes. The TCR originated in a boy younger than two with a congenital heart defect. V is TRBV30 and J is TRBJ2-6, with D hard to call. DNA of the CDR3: TGTGCCTGGAGTCCCACACAGTGGTATCTCGGCTCTGGGGCCAACGTCCTGACTTTC. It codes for CAWSPTQWYLGSGANVLTF.